The subject of this entry is one TCR beta chain. Its specificity is not known. This specimen belongs to a study of cytomegalovirus exposure and HLA in healthy donors. Study observations and caveats: Most of the TCR beta V segments (in an earlier analysis) were productive either about 87% or about 30% of the time.

The CDR3 consists of 15 residues. V gave up 7 bases and J gave up 4 bases, with 17 bases separating them. The germline V gene has CDR1 SGDLS and CDR2 YYNGEE. The PCR used 60 Vbeta and 13 Jbeta primers. TCRdb keeps only in-frame clones here, not all; method: immunoSEQ multiplex PCR. The sample shows 150,000 to 200,000 clones, roughly 80% of them seen only once. Healthy bone marrow donors made up the cohort. The clonotype was recovered from a woman under 30 in good health and CMV-seronegative. Material: PBMCs. The V gene is TRBV9, the J gene TRBJ2-2; D may be TRBD2 (6 bases). DNA of the CDR3: TGTGCCAGCGCCCGGAGGGGCCTAGGCACCGGGGAGCTGTTTTTT. This translates into CASARRGLGTGELFF. Looking up the rest from reference TRBV9 and TRBJ2-2 gives the full variable domain: DSGVTQTPKHLITATGQRVTLRCSPRSGDLSVYWYQQSLDQGLQFLIQYYNGEERAKGNILERFSAQQFPDLHSELNLSSLELGDSALYFCASARRGLGTGELFFGEGSRLTVL.